The present T cell receptor (beta chain) was sequenced within a study of blood T cells in healthy people across ages. General study points: Aged donors had fewer naive CD4+ cells and lower diversity than long-lived donors. CMV infection status of these donors was not known.

Details on this clonotype: Its antigen is not identified. A much larger clone differs by one base, so this may be a read error.

The CDR3 has 13 residues. Germline V gives CDR1 SQVTM, CDR2 ANQGSEA. PCR was performed a second time for roughly 7 to 11 cycles using a sample-barcoded 5' primer and a J-beta primer mix. Each TCR beta cDNA got a 12-nucleotide random molecular identifier. Using its own MiXCR run on the 5' RACE reads, TCRdb lists one record per CDR3 protein. The sample has around 790,000 distinct CDR3 sequences; 40% to 50% are singletons. The sequence came from a man in his fifties or sixties in good health. Source material: blood. The rearrangement uses TRBV29-1 and TRBJ2-1; weak D call: TRBD2 (5 bases). The DNA end is a closer match to TRBJ2-7, so the J assignment may be wrong. The CDR3 region has the DNA TGCAGCGTTCTAGAGGGCTCCTACAATGAGCAGTACTTC. Its translation: CSVLEGSYNEQYF.